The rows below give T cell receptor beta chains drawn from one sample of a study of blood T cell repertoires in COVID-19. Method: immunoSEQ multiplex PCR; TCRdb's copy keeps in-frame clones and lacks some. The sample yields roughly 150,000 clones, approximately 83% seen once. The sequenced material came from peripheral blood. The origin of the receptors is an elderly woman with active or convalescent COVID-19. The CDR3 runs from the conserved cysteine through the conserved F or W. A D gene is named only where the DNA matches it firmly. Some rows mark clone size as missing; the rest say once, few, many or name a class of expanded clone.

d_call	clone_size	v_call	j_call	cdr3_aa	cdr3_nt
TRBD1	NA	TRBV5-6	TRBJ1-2	CASGTMGQTFYGYTF	TGTGCCAGCGGTACTATGGGACAGACCTTCTATGGCTACACCTTC
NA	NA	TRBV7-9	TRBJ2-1	CASSSPGGGLNEQFF	TGTGCCAGCAGCTCGCCCGGGGGAGGCCTTAATGAGCAGTTCTTC
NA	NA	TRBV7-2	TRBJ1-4	CASSLRGLNNEKLFF	TGTGCCAGCAGCTTAAGAGGGCTGAATAATGAAAAACTGTTTTTT
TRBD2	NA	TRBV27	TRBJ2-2	CASSFLFSSGGARGTGELFF	TGTGCCAGCAGTTTCCTTTTTAGTAGCGGGGGGGCCCGGGGCACCGGGGAGCTGTTTTTT
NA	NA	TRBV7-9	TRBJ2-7	CASSARPGTSDSYEQYF	TGTGCCAGCAGCGCGCGCCCCGGGACATCGGATTCCTACGAGCAGTACTTC
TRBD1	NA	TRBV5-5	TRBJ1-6	CASSPRGQGSSYNSPLHF	TGTGCCAGCAGCCCGAGGGGACAGGGGAGCTCCTATAATTCACCCCTCCACTTT
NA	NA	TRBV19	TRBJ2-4	CASSIDRAGAKNIQYF	TGTGCCAGTAGTATAGACAGGGCGGGGGCCAAAAACATTCAGTACTTC
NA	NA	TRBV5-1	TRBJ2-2	CASSNPGTFFELFF	TGCGCCAGCAGCAACCCCGGGACATTCTTCGAGCTGTTTTTT
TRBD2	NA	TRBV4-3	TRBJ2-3	CASSQDLPGLAGGRGTQYF	TGCGCCAGCAGCCAAGATCTCCCGGGACTAGCGGGGGGAAGGGGCACGCAGTATTTT
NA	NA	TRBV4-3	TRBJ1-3	CASSQAQQRGKSSGNTIYF	TGCGCCAGCAGCCAAGCCCAACAGCGGGGGAAGTCCTCTGGAAACACCATATATTTT
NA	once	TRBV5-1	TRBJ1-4	CASSPGQKNEKLFF	TGCGCCAGCAGCCCTGGACAGAAGAATGAAAAACTGTTTTTT
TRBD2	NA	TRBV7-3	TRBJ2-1	CASSLMGGTYNEQFF	TGTGCCAGCAGCTTAATGGGGGGGACCTACAATGAGCAGTTCTTC
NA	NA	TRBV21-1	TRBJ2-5	CASSKGETLQGAGETQYF	TGTGCCAGCAGCAAAGGGGAAACCTTGCAGGGGGCAGGGGAGACCCAGTACTTC
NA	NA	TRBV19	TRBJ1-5	CASSEQENSNQPQHF	TGTGCCAGTAGTGAACAGGAGAATAGCAATCAGCCCCAGCATTTT
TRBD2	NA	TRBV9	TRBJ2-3	CASTFGGGTDTQYF	TGTGCCAGCACATTCGGGGGGGGCACAGATACGCAGTATTTT
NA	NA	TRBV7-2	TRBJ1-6	CASSYRSLNSPLHF	TGTGCCAGCAGCTACAGGAGTTTGAATTCACCCCTCCACTTT
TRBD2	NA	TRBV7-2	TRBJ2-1	CASRGGGARNEQFF	TGTGCCAGCAGGGGCGGGGGGGCAAGGAATGAGCAGTTCTTC
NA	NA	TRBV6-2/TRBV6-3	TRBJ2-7	CASSYGRLAYEQYF	TGTGCCAGCAGTTACGGCAGGTTAGCCTACGAGCAGTACTTC
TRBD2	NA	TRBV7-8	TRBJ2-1	CASSLTSGGASGNEQFF	TGTGCCAGCAGCTTGACTAGCGGGGGGGCCAGTGGCAATGAGCAGTTCTTC
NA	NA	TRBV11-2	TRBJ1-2	CASSFPSGGDYGYTF	TGTGCCAGCAGCTTCCCGTCCGGGGGGGACTATGGCTACACCTTC
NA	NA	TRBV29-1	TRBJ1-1	CSVGAGSTEAFF	TGCAGCGTTGGGGCGGGGTCCACTGAAGCTTTCTTT
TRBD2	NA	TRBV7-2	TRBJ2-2	CASSLSGGTFTGELFF	TGTGCCAGCAGCTTAAGCGGGGGGACATTCACCGGGGAGCTGTTTTTT
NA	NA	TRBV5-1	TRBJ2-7	CASGRGPEQYF	TGCGCCAGCGGCAGGGGTCCGGAGCAGTACTTC
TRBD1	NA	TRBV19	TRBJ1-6	CASSNPGQGINSPLHF	TGTGCCAGTAGTAATCCGGGACAGGGTATTAATTCACCCCTCCACTTT
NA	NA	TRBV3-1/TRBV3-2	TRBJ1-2	CASSSGQKTNYGYTF	TGTGCCAGCAGCTCCGGACAGAAAACAAACTATGGCTACACCTTC
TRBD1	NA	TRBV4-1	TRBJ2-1	CASSPGQAYNEQFF	TGCGCCAGCAGCCCGGGACAGGCGTACAATGAGCAGTTCTTC
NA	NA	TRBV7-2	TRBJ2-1	CASSFEQGKEQFF	TGTGCCAGCAGCTTTGAACAGGGAAAGGAGCAGTTCTTC
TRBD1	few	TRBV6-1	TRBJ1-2	CASSERGQLGYTF	TGTGCCAGCAGTGAACGGGGACAGCTTGGCTACACCTTC
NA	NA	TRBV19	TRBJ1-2	CASRMGGLYGYTF	TGTGCCAGTAGGATGGGAGGACTCTATGGCTACACCTTC
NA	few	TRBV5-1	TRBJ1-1	CASSRTAKQGTEAFF	TGCGCCAGCAGCCGAACCGCAAAACAGGGCACTGAAGCTTTCTTT
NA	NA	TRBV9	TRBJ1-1	CASSVGSLPDTEAFF	TGTGCCAGCAGCGTAGGGAGCCTTCCGGACACTGAAGCTTTCTTT
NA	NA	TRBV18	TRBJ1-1	CASSPRQDPLNTEAFF	TGTGCCAGCTCACCACGACAAGACCCTTTGAACACTGAAGCTTTCTTT
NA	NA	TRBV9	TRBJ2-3	CASSVDARKSTDTQYF	TGTGCCAGCAGCGTAGATGCCAGAAAATCCACAGATACGCAGTATTTT
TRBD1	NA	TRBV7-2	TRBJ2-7	CASSLGQGSRYEQYF	TGTGCCAGCAGCTTAGGACAGGGGAGTAGGTACGAGCAGTACTTC
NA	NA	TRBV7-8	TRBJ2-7	CASSLEYLESSYEQYF	TGTGCCAGCAGCTTAGAGTATTTAGAGAGCTCCTACGAGCAGTACTTC